This T cell receptor (beta chain) stems from a study of vaccination and CD4 T cells after COVID-19. The time point: late sampling 161 to 241 days after vaccination in three convalescent patients. Treatment given: roughly 10-day PBMC culture with coronavirus spike peptide pools or control peptides (ViraFEST assay). The assay that was used to sequence DNA from cultured CD4+ T cells was the Oncomine TCR Beta short-read assay. A single record per CDR3 protein comes from TCRdb applying MiXCR to the PCR reads. The sample has under 20,000 distinct CDR3 sequences, approximately 44% seen once. With respect to this clonotype: Its target is unknown.

The sample in question was CD4+ T cells from blood, cultured in vitro, obtained about 7 months after SARS-CoV-2 vaccination. The TCR sequence derives from a human donor who had recovered from COVID-19.

Here the CDR3 DNA reads TGTGCCATCAGTGAGTCAGTGGACACTGAAGCTTTCTTT. The encoded protein is CAISESVDTEAFF. This chain links TRBV10-3 with TRBJ1-1; D unclear. The CDR3 spans 13 residues. The germline V and J ends were trimmed by 0 bases and 3 bases, with 5 bases remaining between them. Germline-derived CDR1 and CDR2 are ENHRY and SYGVKD.